This T cell receptor beta chain comes out of a study of shared clonotypes between healthy human individuals. Produced via immunoSEQ multiplex PCR; TCRdb's table is partial and in-frame only. The repertoire consists of 2 million to 2.5 million clones, with just over 90% occurring once and the leading ten covering about 0.39%. Germline V gene data show CDR1 as SGHRS and CDR2 as YFSETQ. The CDR3 totals 15 residues. V lost 0 bases, J lost 5 bases, and 14 bases lay in between. The J gene is TRBJ1-2, the V gene TRBV5-1; maybe TRBD1 (5 bases). The sequence came from a man younger than 30 in good health. Some clones in this sample may be carry-over from other donors' samples. Sequencing was done on a sample of naive CD4+ T cells from PBMCs. Subset defined: CD45RA+ positively selected. CDR3 in DNA: TGCGCCAGCAGCTTGGCTCCGACAGACGCTTATGGCTACACCTTC. Translated, it gives CASSLAPTDAYGYTF.